This T cell receptor (beta chain) is from a study of cytomegalovirus exposure and HLA in healthy donors. Turning to this clone: Antigen: not known.

The CDR3 runs to 16 residues. Germline V CDR1 and CDR2: LNHDA, SQIVND (reference sequence). While unrecorded immune exposures were likely, the donors were nominally healthy when sampled. Findings and caveats of the study: It was only CMV serostatus that was available as immune exposure information.

Primers included in the PCR were 60 Vbeta and 13 Jbeta primers. Generated by immunoSEQ multiplex PCR, the TCRdb table keeps only in-frame clones and is missing some. The data show over 150,000 clones, approximately 80% seen once. The sequenced material came from PBMCs. J is TRBJ2-5 and V is TRBV19; TRBD1 agrees at 9 bases. The DNA end is a closer match to TRBJ2-7, so the J assignment may be wrong. This TCR derives from a man younger than 45 in good health and CMV-seropositive. Here the CDR3 reads CASSTRTGALSYEQYF. The CDR3 region has the DNA TGTGCCAGTAGTACCAGGACAGGGGCCCTATCCTACGAGCAGTACTTC.